These 16 T cell receptor beta chains were all obtained from the same sample, sequenced in a study of blood T cell repertoires in COVID-19. Sequenced by immunoSEQ multiplex PCR; TCRdb stores in-frame clones only, minus some. This sample has roughly 170,000 clones, with approximately 85% found just once. Sequencing was carried out using peripheral blood. The source is an older woman with COVID-19, enrolled during active disease.

V gene TRBV4-1 combines with J gene TRBJ2-5; no reliable D call. Germline V gives CDR1 MGHRA, CDR2 YSYEKL. The germline V and J ends were trimmed by 5 bases and 4 bases, with 11 bases remaining between them. The CDR3 has 13 residues. CDR3 DNA: TGCGCCAGCAGCGGTGGTCGACTAGAGACCCAGTACTTC. It yields the protein CASSGGRLETQYF.

This clone has only a few counts. The rearrangement joins TRBV18 to TRBJ2-5; the match to TRBD2 covers 7 bases. The trim removed 3 bases at V and 4 bases at J, leaving 5 bases unmatched. This CDR3 spans 14 amino acids. Germline CDR1 is KGHSH and CDR2 is LQKENI. This CDR3 is CASSPPASGETQYF. CDR3 nucleotide sequence: TGTGCCAGCTCACCCCCAGCTAGCGGAGAGACCCAGTACTTC.

The CDR3 here is CASSELGQISEQYF. CDR3 nucleotides: TGTGCCAGCAGTGAATTGGGCCAAATCTCCGAGCAGTACTTC. V usage is TRBV25-1 and J usage is TRBJ2-7; D remains unclear. The CDR3 spans 14 residues. Germline assignment: CDR1 MGHDK and CDR2 SYGVNS. The V and J ends lost 1 base and 6 bases respectively, with 13 bases between them.

The chain couples TRBV30 to TRBJ2-5, with D possibly matching TRBD2 (7 bases). CDR1 GTSNPN and CDR2 SVGIG come from the germline V gene (reference sequence). V dropped 0 bases and J dropped 7 bases, with 15 bases sitting between them. The CDR3 runs to 14 residues. CDR3 sequence: CAWSVRGAGVTQYF. CDR3 nucleotide sequence: TGTGCCTGGAGTGTACGGGGGGCAGGAGTGACCCAGTACTTC.

This chain uses TRBV6-5 with TRBJ2-6; 8 nucleotides line up with TRBD1. V dropped 5 bases and J dropped 12; count of bases not matched to a gene: 6. The CDR3 length is 13 residues. Germline values: CDR1 MNHEY, CDR2 SVGAGI. The CDR3 DNA sequence: TGTGCCAGCAGTCTCGGACAGGGTTCCGTCCTGACTTTC. Translated, it gives CASSLGQGSVLTF.

The rearrangement uses TRBV28 and TRBJ2-7; TRBD2 matches at 12 bases. Per the germline V gene, CDR1 is MDHEN and CDR2 is SYDVKM. The CDR3 has 15 amino acids. With V trimmed by 5 bases and J by 4 bases, 6 bases remained unmatched. The CDR3 DNA reads TGTGCCAGCAGTCAACAAGGACTAGCGGGGTACGAGCAGTACGTC. Residues: CASSQQGLAGYEQYV.

This clone was seen more than once but under ten times. The chain carries TRBV7-9 and TRBJ2-3, with 7 nucleotides matching TRBD2. Trimming at V came to 4 bases and at J to 2 bases, leaving 3 bases not matched to a gene. Germline V CDR1 and CDR2: SEHNR, FQNEAQ (reference sequence). CDR3 length: 14 amino acids. CDR3 amino acids: CASSYRDYTDTQYF. DNA of the CDR3: TGTGCCAGCAGCTATAGGGACTACACAGATACGCAGTATTTT.

To note about this clone: An end of the junction differs from the germline gene, which may be a read error. V is TRBV7-7 and J is TRBJ2-5, with D uncertain. The CDR3 extends over 15 amino acids. Germline CDR1 and CDR2: SSHAT and FNYEAQ (reference sequence). The CDR3 DNA follows: TGTGCTAGCAGCTTAGGCGCGAGTACGCAAGAGACCCAGTACTTC. Protein product: CASSLGASTQETQYF. The variable domain in full, with the rest retrieved from reference TRBV7-7 and TRBJ2-5, is GAGVSQSPRYKVTKRGQDVTLRCDPISSHATLYWYQQALGQGPEFLTYFNYEAQPDKSGLPSDRFSAERPEGSISTLTIQRTEQRDSAMYRCASSLGASTQETQYFGPGTRLLVL.

The chain carries TRBV14 and TRBJ2-4; TRBD1 agrees at 9 bases. Germline V gene sequence: CDR1 SGHDN, CDR2 FVKESK. The CDR3 has 15 amino acids. V trimming: 0 bases; J trimming: 9 bases; junction bases outside the gene matches: 6. This chain's CDR3 is CASSQERTGVGIQYF. CDR3 in DNA: TGTGCCAGCAGCCAAGAACGGACAGGGGTCGGCATTCAGTACTTC.

The gene calls are TRBV5-5 and TRBJ2-7; maybe TRBD2 (7 bases). The CDR3 covers 16 residues. CDR1 SGHKS and CDR2 YYEKEE come from the germline V gene (reference sequence). With 0 bases removed from V and 1 base from J, the gap between germline ends came to 14 bases. CDR3 loop: CASSLEWGGVSYEQYV. DNA for the CDR3: TGTGCCAGCAGCTTGGAGTGGGGGGGCGTATCCTACGAGCAGTACGTC.

This clone was picked up a small number of times. The chain carries TRBV7-9 and TRBJ1-6; the D is unclear. V gave up 3 bases and J gave up 7 bases, with 10 bases separating them. Per germline, CDR1 SEHNR and CDR2 FQNEAQ (reference sequence). The CDR3 has 14 amino acids. The CDR3 sequence: CASSLILQNSPLHF. CDR3 DNA: TGTGCCAGCAGCTTGATTCTCCAGAATTCACCCCTCCACTTT.

This sequence joins TRBV27 and TRBJ2-1; 8 positions match TRBD2. CDR1 is MNHEY, CDR2 SMNVEV, per germline (reference sequence). The ends lost 2 bases at V and 2 bases at J; junction bases unmatched: 11. This CDR3 has 18 amino acids. CDR3 nucleotide sequence: TGTGCCAGCAGTTTAAGGCGGGCTAGCGGGCTGACCTACAATGAGCAGTTCTTC. This gives the protein CASSLRRASGLTYNEQFF.

The chain joins TRBV2 to TRBJ1-5; 8 positions match TRBD1. The V segment lost 2 bases and the J segment 7 bases; nucleotides outside the gene matches: 10. Germline V gene sequence: CDR1 SNHLY, CDR2 FYNNEI. The CDR3 covers 16 residues. This CDR3 is CASSELTQGARQPQHF. The CDR3 DNA follows: TGTGCCAGCAGTGAACTCACCCAGGGGGCTAGACAGCCCCAGCATTTT.

This clone has at least ten counts. The rearrangement uses TRBV5-6 and TRBJ2-1; TRBD2 might be the D (6 bases). The ends were cut back, 3 bases at V and 4 bases at J, with 17 bases in the middle. From germline, CDR1 is SGHDT and CDR2 YYEEEE. This CDR3 has 16 residues. CDR3: CASSSGDTAYYNEQFF. DNA of the CDR3: TGTGCCAGCAGCTCGGGGGATACGGCGTATTACAATGAGCAGTTCTTC.

The V gene is TRBV9, the J gene TRBJ1-3; D might be TRBD1 (6 bases). Germline V gene data show CDR1 as SGDLS and CDR2 as YYNGEE. The V gene lost 0 bases and the J gene lost 2 bases, with 12 bases spanning the gap. The CDR3 totals 16 residues. This chain's CDR3 is CASSVGPTGTGNTIYF. The CDR3 DNA reads as TGTGCCAGCAGCGTAGGGCCAACAGGGACTGGAAACACCATATATTTT.

The rearrangement joins TRBV7-2 to TRBJ2-2, with 10 bases that match TRBD2. CDR1 is SGHTA, CDR2 FQGNSA, per germline. The CDR3 runs to 17 residues. V gave up 8 bases and J gave up 4 bases; unmatched junction bases: 13. The CDR3 nucleotides are TGTGCCAGCGGGAGACAGGTTACTAGCGGGATCACCGGGGAGCTGTTTTTT. It specifies CASGRQVTSGITGELFF.